A single sample gave rise to the 10 T cell receptor beta chains below, sequenced in a study of cytomegalovirus exposure and HLA in healthy donors. The data were produced by immunoSEQ multiplex PCR, yet TCRdb's version contains in-frame clones alone and is incomplete. The table has 100,000 to 150,000 clones, around 94% seen once. Sequenced sample: PBMCs. Receptors originate from a woman younger than 35 in good health and CMV-seronegative.

V and J are TRBV5-1 and TRBJ2-3, with 7 nucleotides matching TRBD2. CDR3 length: 17 amino acids. The V gene end was trimmed by 2 bases and the J gene end by 2 bases; junction bases not matched to a gene: 11. The germline gives CDR1 SGHRS, CDR2 YFSETQ. The CDR3, as DNA: TGCGCCAGCAGCTTTAATGGTCTAGCGGCGAACACAGATACGCAGTATTTT. Amino acid sequence: CASSFNGLAANTDTQYF.

The chain employs TRBV5-1 and TRBJ1-6; D may be TRBD1 (6 bases). CDR3 length: 14 amino acids. V was trimmed by 5 bases and J by 6 bases, leaving 12 bases between them. Germline lookup yields CDR1 SGHRS and CDR2 YFSETQ. Written as DNA, the CDR3 is TGCGCCAGCAGTCAAACAGGGACTAATTCACCCCTCCACTTT. The encoded protein is CASSQTGTNSPLHF.

This clone came up once. The chain carries TRBV6-5 and TRBJ2-7; 7 nucleotides align to TRBD1. The J segment lost 4 bases and the V segment lost 4 bases, leaving 10 bases of the junction unmatched. The CDR3 consists of 15 residues. Germline CDR1 reads MNHEY; CDR2 reads SVGAGI. For the CDR3, the DNA is TGTGCCAGCAGTTCCGCCTCAGGGGGAAATTACGAGCAGTACTTC. Its translation: CASSSASGGNYEQYF.

The DNA for the CDR3 is TGTGCCAGCAGCTTATTACAGGGCTCTGGCTACACCTTC. Amino acids: CASSLLQGSGYTF. The chain employs TRBV7-2 and TRBJ1-2; tentative D call: TRBD1 (6 bases). The germline V and J ends were trimmed by 2 bases and 7 bases, with 11 bases remaining between them. The V gene's germline CDR1 is SGHTA and CDR2 FQGNSA. This CDR3 has 13 residues. The full variable domain, completed using reference TRBV7-2 and TRBJ1-2, is GAGVSQSPSNKVTEKGKDVELRCDPISGHTALYWYRQSLGQGLEFLIYFQGNSAPDKSGLPSDRFSAERTGGSVSTLTIQRTQQEDSAVYLCASSLLQGSGYTFGSGTRLTVV.

The J gene is TRBJ1-4, the V gene TRBV7-8; D not resolved. Germline-derived CDR1 and CDR2 are SGHVS and FQNEAQ. The CDR3 covers 12 residues. Trimming pared 3 bases from V and 6 bases from J, leaving 5 bases between. The CDR3 protein is CASSLRDEKLFF. CDR3 DNA: TGTGCCAGCAGCTTGCGGGATGAAAAACTGTTTTTT. Together with reference TRBV7-8 and TRBJ1-4, the CDR3 gives the full variable domain: GAGVSQSPRYKVAKRGQDVALRCDPISGHVSLFWYQQALGQGPEFLTYFQNEAQLDKSGLPSDRFFAERPEGSVSTLKIQRTQQEDSAVYLCASSLRDEKLFFGSGTQLSVL.

The chain employs TRBV28 and TRBJ2-7; D is possibly TRBD1 (6 bases). This CDR3 comprises 15 residues. Germline CDR1 reads MDHEN; CDR2 reads SYDVKM. V was trimmed by 2 bases and J by 2 bases, leaving 13 bases between them. The CDR3 loop reads CASSLRPQGPYEQYF. The CDR3 nucleotides read TGTGCCAGCAGTTTACGCCCACAGGGCCCCTACGAGCAGTACTTC.

The rearrangement uses TRBV7-9 and TRBJ2-1; D gene ambiguous. The V gene lost 0 bases and the J gene lost 9 bases, with 6 bases spanning the gap. This CDR3 contains 12 residues. From germline, CDR1 is SEHNR and CDR2 FQNEAQ (reference sequence). The CDR3 sequence is CASSLASGEQFF. CDR3 bases: TGTGCCAGCAGCTTAGCGTCGGGTGAGCAGTTCTTC.

The chain has TRBV6-5 and TRBJ1-1, with D possibly matching TRBD1 (5 bases). Germline V gives CDR1 MNHEY, CDR2 SVGAGI. The CDR3 contains 14 residues. V lost 6 bases and J lost 1, with 12 bases in between. CDR3 nucleotides: TGTGCCAGCAGCCGGTCAGGGCCGAACACTGAAGCTTTCTTT. Encoded protein: CASSRSGPNTEAFF.

The chain links TRBV6-1 to TRBJ2-1; 11 positions agree with TRBD2. CDR1 is MNHNS, CDR2 SASEGT, per germline. The CDR3 has 15 residues. Trimming cost V 1 base and J 6 bases; bases outside gene matches: 2. Written as DNA, the CDR3 is TGTGCCAGCAGTGAAGTTAGCGGGGGGGCCAATGAGCAGTTCTTC. Translation gives CASSEVSGGANEQFF.

The chain employs TRBV6-6 and TRBJ2-1; 12 bases fit TRBD2. The CDR3 consists of 16 residues. V lost 0 bases to trimming and J lost 10 bases; unmatched junction nucleotides: 7. CDR1 is MNHNY and CDR2 is SVGAGI in the germline V gene (reference sequence). The CDR3: CASSYSTSGGSREQFF. CDR3 nucleotides: TGTGCCAGCAGTTACTCAACTAGCGGGGGGTCGAGAGAGCAGTTCTTC.